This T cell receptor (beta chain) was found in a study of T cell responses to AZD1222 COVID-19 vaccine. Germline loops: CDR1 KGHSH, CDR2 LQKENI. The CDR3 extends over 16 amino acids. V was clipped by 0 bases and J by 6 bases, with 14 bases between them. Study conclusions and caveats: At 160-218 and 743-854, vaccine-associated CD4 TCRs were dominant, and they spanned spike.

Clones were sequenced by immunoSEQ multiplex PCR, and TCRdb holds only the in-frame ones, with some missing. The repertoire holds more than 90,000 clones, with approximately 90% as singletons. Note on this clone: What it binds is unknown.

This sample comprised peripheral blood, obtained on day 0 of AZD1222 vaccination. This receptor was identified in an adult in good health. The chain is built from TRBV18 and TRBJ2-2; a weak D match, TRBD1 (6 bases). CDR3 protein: CASSPPSQGSSGELFF. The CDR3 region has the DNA TGTGCCAGCTCACCACCTTCACAGGGTTCGTCCGGGGAGCTGTTTTTT.